Included here is one T cell receptor (beta chain) sequence, with context. Its antigen is currently unknown. Gene names denote mouse genes. The DNA ends 4 residues before the CDR3 does, and the rest of the CDR3 is filled in from the germline J gene. The data were taken from a study of CD8+ T cells in alopecia areata. Turning to the study itself: Recipients were roughly 6-11-week-old female C3H/HeJ mice grafted with skin from 6-12-month-old C3H/HeJ donors with spontaneous alopecia. Study-wide findings and caveats: Lesional tissue from the scalp (especially in alopecia totalis/universalis) showed higher clonality than normal scalp. Scalp samples also yield sequences from resident alphabeta T cells of normal skin. Between patients, shared TCR sequences were less clear than in mice. This was possibly due in part to HLA diversity in the patient population.

TCR sequencing used cDNA made by reverse transcription of extracted RNA. Clones were sequenced by immunoSEQ multiplex PCR, and TCRdb holds only the in-frame ones, with some missing. This set yields roughly 120,000 clones and no singletons; the top ten hold roughly 21%. This CDR3 region has 12 residues. Germline CDR1 and CDR2: NSQYPW and LRSPGD (reference sequence). The genes are TRBV1 and TRBJ2-5; maybe TRBD2 (5 bases). The receptor's source is a C3H/HeJ mouse with alopecia areata. The MHC haplotype of this mouse line is H2-k. Sequenced material: lesional skin. The CDR3 region is CTCSGLTDTQYF. CDR3 DNA, as far as it was read: TGCACCTGCAGTGGACTGACGGAC.